The sequence of this T cell receptor (beta chain) was determined in a study of T cells in Graves' hyperthyroidism and ophthalmopathy. The TCR beta CDR3 regions underwent amplification using RNA transcripts as the source. HTBI primers were the set used in a first-round RT-PCR of the TCR CDR3. One entry per CDR3 protein, called by TCRdb with MiXCR from the multiplex PCR reads. The data show under 250,000 distinct CDR3 sequences, around 24% seen once. The length of the CDR3 is 14 residues. Trimming cost V 2 bases and J 7 bases, with 17 bases left between them. CDR1 and CDR2 (germline): SQVTM, ANQGSEA. Sequencing was carried out using blood. The J gene is TRBJ1-1, the V gene TRBV29-1; D call uncertain. This receptor was obtained from a woman between 40 and 50 years old with Graves' ophthalmopathy. The chain's CDR3 is CSVEFTDKFNEAFF. CDR3 DNA sequence: TGCAGCGTTGAATTTACAGACAAGTTCAATGAAGCTTTCTTT.